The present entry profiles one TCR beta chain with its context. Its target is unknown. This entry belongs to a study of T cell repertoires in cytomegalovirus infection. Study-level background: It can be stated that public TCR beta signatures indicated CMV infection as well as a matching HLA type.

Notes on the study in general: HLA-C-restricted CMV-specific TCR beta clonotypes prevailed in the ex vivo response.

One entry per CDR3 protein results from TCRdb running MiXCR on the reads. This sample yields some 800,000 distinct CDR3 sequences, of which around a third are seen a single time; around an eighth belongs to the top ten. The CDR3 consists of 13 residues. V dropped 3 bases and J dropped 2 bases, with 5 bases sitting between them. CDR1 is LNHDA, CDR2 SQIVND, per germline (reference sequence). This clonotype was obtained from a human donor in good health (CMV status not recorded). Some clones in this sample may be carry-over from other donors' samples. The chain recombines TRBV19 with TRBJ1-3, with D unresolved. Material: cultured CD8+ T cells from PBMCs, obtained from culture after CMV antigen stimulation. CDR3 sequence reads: CASSMTPGNTIYF. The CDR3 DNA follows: TGTGCCAGTAGTATGACCCCTGGAAACACCATATATTTT. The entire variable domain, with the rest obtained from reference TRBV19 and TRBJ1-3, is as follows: DGGITQSPKYLFRKEGQNVTLSCEQNLNHDAMYWYRQDPGQGLRLIYYSQIVNDFQKGDIAEGYSVSREKKESFPLTVTSAQKNPTAFYLCASSMTPGNTIYFGEGSWLTVV.